This TCR beta chain stems from a study of blood T cell repertoires in COVID-19. This CDR3 is 13 amino acids long. CDR1 and CDR2 (germline): SQVTM, ANQGSEA. The V and J ends lost 8 bases and 4 bases, in that order; junction bases with no gene match: 6. Generated by immunoSEQ multiplex PCR, the TCRdb table keeps only in-frame clones and is missing some. The sample shows about 220,000 clones, around 90% of them seen only once. Study members were between about 18 and 100 years old and lived in 24 US regions. Shortly before study entry, within 2 weeks, exposed participants had met a COVID-19 case. The receptor's source is a man in his thirties or forties who had been exposed to COVID-19. The chain joins TRBV29-1 to TRBJ2-1; 9 nucleotides line up with TRBD1. The sequencing input was PBMCs or T cells enriched from blood (not recorded which). CDR3 DNA sequence: TGCAGCTGCCGGGACAGGGTATACAATGAGCAGTTCTTC. Protein product: CSCRDRVYNEQFF.